This T cell receptor beta chain is drawn from a study of cytomegalovirus exposure and HLA in healthy donors. The CDR3 has 15 amino acids. V lost 4 bases to trimming and J lost 9 bases, with 19 bases between them. Per germline, CDR1 MDHEN and CDR2 SYDVKM. Data came from immunoSEQ multiplex PCR; TCRdb stores just in-frame clones and leaves some out. The sample consists of under 300,000 clones, around 85% of them appearing once. The genes are TRBV28 and TRBJ2-1, with D uncertain. This TCR derives from a woman aged 18-29 years in good health and CMV-seronegative. Sequencing was done on a sample of PBMCs. The CDR3 bases are TGTGCCAGCAGTTCCTTTCAAGTCGGGTTGGCTGAGCAGTTCTTC. This sequence encodes CASSSFQVGLAEQFF.